This is a list of T cell receptor beta chains from one sample in a study of human T cells and chemical hapten exposure. TCRdb processed the RACE reads anew with MiXCR; each CDR3 protein has one entry. This sample carries under 400,000 distinct CDR3 sequences, 4.5% to 6% of them seen once, and the ten largest clones take 2.5% to 3%. The sample was whole blood, taken in connection with sensitization to the hapten diphenylcyclopropenone (DPC). These receptors were collected from a woman aged 45 to 65 with alopecia areata. Some clones in this sample may be carry-over from other donors' samples. CDR3s include the opening cysteine and the closing phenylalanine or tryptophan. Fields, in order: V gene, J gene, clone size, D gene, CDR3 DNA, CDR3 protein. The D gene is left open where the match is weak. Expanded clones get a size class; other rows say once, few or many, or leave the size out.

>TRBV19|TRBJ2-5|few|.
TGTGCCAGTAGTATCGCCGGAGGGGTAGAGACCCAGTACTTC
CASSIAGGVETQYF
>TRBV5-1|TRBJ1-6|few|TRBD1
TGCGCCAGCAGCCCCTGGGGAGCGGGACAGGGGAATTCACCCCTCCACTTT
CASSPWGAGQGNSPLHF
>TRBV6-2/TRBV6-3|TRBJ2-3|.|.
TGTGCCAGCAGTTCCCCGGTTAGCGCGAACACAGATACGCAGTATTTT
CASSSPVSANTDTQYF
>TRBV7-8|TRBJ2-3|many|.
TGTGCCAGCAGCTCCCTCCCTGGCACACGAAACACAGATACGCAGTATTTT
CASSSLPGTRNTDTQYF
>TRBV6-4|TRBJ1-5|.|.
TGTGCCAGCAGTGACTTCGGGGGTGGCAATCAGCCCCAGCATTTT
CASSDFGGGNQPQHF
>TRBV6-5|TRBJ2-1|many|.
TGTGCCAGTCAGACTGGCTCCTACAATGAGCAGTTCTTC
CASQTGSYNEQFF
>TRBV7-6|TRBJ2-3|many|.
TGTGCCAGCAGCTTAGCAGTGGGAGAGAAGCCAGATACGCAGTATTTT
CASSLAVGEKPDTQYF
>TRBV6-1|TRBJ2-1|many|.
TGTGCCAGCAGTGAAGTGCGAGGGACGCAGTTCTTC
CASSEVRGTQFF
>TRBV28|TRBJ1-2|few|.
TGTGCCAGCAACACTGCCGGGAGGACCACAATAGATGGCTACACCTTC
CASNTAGRTTIDGYTF
>TRBV2|TRBJ1-2|many|TRBD1
TGTGCCAGCATGAGGGACAGGGCCAACTATGGCTACACCTTC
CASMRDRANYGYTF
>TRBV6-5|TRBJ1-3|few|.
TGTGCCAGCAGTCGCCTGGGACGGGCAGGGGGAAACACCATATATTTT
CASSRLGRAGGNTIYF
>TRBV27|TRBJ1-3|few|.
TGTGCCAGCAGTCCCGACCTTTCTGGAAACACCATATATTTT
CASSPDLSGNTIYF
>TRBV6-5|TRBJ1-4|.|.
TGTGCCAGCATCGGGGGGGAGGGAAAACTGTTTTTT
CASIGGEGKLFF
>TRBV29-1|TRBJ1-2|many|.
TGCAGCGCTGGGGCATCGACGAATGCCTATGGCTACACCTTC
CSAGASTNAYGYTF
>TRBV7-8|TRBJ2-1|few|.
TGTGCCAGCAGCCTCCGTGGATTCAATGAGCAGTTCTTC
CASSLRGFNEQFF
>TRBV12-3/TRBV12-4|TRBJ1-1|many|.
TGTGCCAGCAGTTTTGCCCCCGGGAGTGAAGCTTTCTTT
CASSFAPGSEAFF
>TRBV7-9|TRBJ1-6|many|TRBD1
TGTGCCAGCAGCTCCAGGGACAGCCAGGGTTCACCCCTCCACTTT
CASSSRDSQGSPLHF
>TRBV6-6|TRBJ2-7|many|TRBD2
TGTGCCAGCAGTCCGGGGGGGCGCGAGCAGTACTTC
CASSPGGREQYF
>TRBV20-1|TRBJ1-6|.|.
TGCAGTGCTAGCGCGCTCGCCCATAGTACCTATAATTCACCCCTCCACTTT
CSASALAHSTYNSPLHF
>TRBV27|TRBJ1-5|many|.
TGTGCCAGCAGTTTATCGAGTCTCAGCGAGCCCCAGCATTTT
CASSLSSLSEPQHF
>TRBV5-4|TRBJ2-7|many|.
TGTGCCAGCAGCTTCAACCTGGACGAGCAGTACTTC
CASSFNLDEQYF
>TRBV6-2/TRBV6-3|TRBJ2-4|.|TRBD2
TGTGCCAGCAGCCTAGCGGGAGGGAACATTCAGTACTTC
CASSLAGGNIQYF
>TRBV7-2|TRBJ2-5|.|.
TGTGCCAGCAGCTGGGCGGAGCAAGAGACCCAGTACTTC
CASSWAEQETQYF
>TRBV6-5|TRBJ2-7|few|.
TGTGCCAGCAGTTACGGGGGGGGCTTTTACGAGCAGTACTTC
CASSYGGGFYEQYF
>TRBV5-1|TRBJ1-1|many|TRBD1
TGCGCCAGCAGCAGCTGGACAGGAGACACTGAAGCTTTCTTT
CASSSWTGDTEAFF
>TRBV11-2|TRBJ2-1|few|TRBD2
TGTGCCAGCAGCCCGACTAGCGGGAGAGAAAATGAGCAGTTCTTC
CASSPTSGRENEQFF
>TRBV24-1|TRBJ2-6|many|.
TGTGCCACCAGTGAAAACTCTGGGGCCAACGTCCTGACTTTC
CATSENSGANVLTF
>TRBV7-6|TRBJ2-3|many|.
TGTGCCAGCAGCCGTTACAGGGAGGAGAGCACAGATACGCAGTATTTT
CASSRYREESTDTQYF
>TRBV5-1|TRBJ2-1|many|TRBD2
TGCGCCAGCAAGGATAGCGGGACCAATGAGCAGTTCTTC
CASKDSGTNEQFF
>TRBV12-3/TRBV12-4|TRBJ1-1|.|TRBD1
TGTGCCAGCGGCAACAGGGGGAGCACTGAAGCTTTCTTT
CASGNRGSTEAFF
>TRBV6-6|TRBJ2-3|many|.
TGTGCCAGCAGTATCTCGCAGGGGACTAGCACAGATACGCAGTATTTT
CASSISQGTSTDTQYF
>TRBV3-1|TRBJ2-5|many|TRBD2
TGTGCCAGCAGCCAGGCTAGCGGACAAGAGACCCAGTACTTC
CASSQASGQETQYF
>TRBV7-3|TRBJ2-3|many|.
TGTGCCAGCAGCCCGAGGGACGGGGGACCTCGCACAGATACGCAGTATTTT
CASSPRDGGPRTDTQYF
>TRBV12-3/TRBV12-4|TRBJ2-6|few|.
TGTGCCAGCAGTTTGGGCGAGGGGGCCAACGTCCTGACTTTC
CASSLGEGANVLTF
>TRBV10-2|TRBJ2-1|many|TRBD2
TGCGCCAGCAGTGGAGGGACTAGCGGGGGGGGCTACAATGAGCAGTTCTTC
CASSGGTSGGGYNEQFF
>TRBV6-6|TRBJ2-7|many|.
TGTGCCAGCAGTGCCCTGGTCGAGCAGTACTTC
CASSALVEQYF
>TRBV7-9|TRBJ1-4|.|.
TGTGCCAGCAGCTTAGCAGGGAACGGTGAAAAACTGTTTTTT
CASSLAGNGEKLFF
>TRBV27|TRBJ1-2|many|.
TGTGCCAGCAGTTCGGACAGCTCTTTCTCTGGCTACACCTTC
CASSSDSSFSGYTF
>TRBV20-1|TRBJ2-2|few|.
TGCAGTGCTATTGGAGGGGGCGAAAACACCGGGGAGCTGTTTTTT
CSAIGGGENTGELFF
>TRBV6-2/TRBV6-3|TRBJ2-3|few|TRBD1
TGTGCCAGCAGTTACTCGAGAGACAGGGATGGAACAGATACGCAGTATTTT
CASSYSRDRDGTDTQYF
>TRBV7-9|TRBJ2-3|many|TRBD2
TGTGCCAGCAGCTTCGGGACTAGGGGTCTAGATACGCAGTATTTT
CASSFGTRGLDTQYF
>TRBV29-1|TRBJ2-1|.|.
TGCAGCTTGTCGGAGCGCCCATACAATGAGCAGTTCTTC
CSLSERPYNEQFF
>TRBV5-1|TRBJ1-1|many|.
TGCGCCAGCAGCTTGGGACAGATCTCTGGTGGTACTGAAGCTTTCTTT
CASSLGQISGGTEAFF
>TRBV12-3/TRBV12-4|TRBJ1-2|many|TRBD1
TGTGCCAGCAGTGGGGGACAGATCCATGGCTACACCTTC
CASSGGQIHGYTF
>TRBV29-1|TRBJ1-1|many|.
TGCAGCGGCCGACAGACAAGAGAGACTGAAGCTTTCTTT
CSGRQTRETEAFF
>TRBV28|TRBJ2-1|few|.
TGTGCCAGCACCCCTCCGGCCGGCAATGAGCAGTTCTTC
CASTPPAGNEQFF
>TRBV6-1|TRBJ1-5|few|.
TGTGCCAGCAGTGAATTCAGCCCGGTTAGCAATCAGCCCCAGCATTTT
CASSEFSPVSNQPQHF
>TRBV29-1|TRBJ2-3|many|TRBD1
TGCAGCGTTGCAGGGGGTAGCGGCACAGATACGCAGTATTTT
CSVAGGSGTDTQYF
>TRBV2|TRBJ1-4|.|TRBD1
TGTGCCAGCAGTGCCGCCGGGACAGGATGGGAAAAACTGTTTTTT
CASSAAGTGWEKLFF
>TRBV18|TRBJ1-3|many|.
TGTGCCAGCTCACCAACCGAGCTTAGCTCTGGAAACACCATATATTTT
CASSPTELSSGNTIYF
>TRBV12-3/TRBV12-4|TRBJ1-1|once|.
TGTGCCAGCAGTTCGTTCCTACCCCCCGCTTTCTTT
CASSSFLPPAFF
>TRBV11-2|TRBJ1-2|many|.
TGTGCCAGCAGCCGGGGGCAGGGGCAAGGCTACACCTTC
CASSRGQGQGYTF
>TRBV20-1|TRBJ2-7|many|.
TGCAGTGCTAGAGGCGCCGGCTCCTACGAGCAGTACTTC
CSARGAGSYEQYF
>TRBV5-4|TRBJ1-1|few|TRBD1
TGTGCCAGCAGCCGAGGACAGGTTCGTGAAGCTTTCTTT
CASSRGQVREAFF